The T cell receptor (beta chain) described here comes from a study of blood T cell repertoires in COVID-19. The repertoire was sequenced with immunoSEQ multiplex PCR; TCRdb's copy has only in-frame clones and lacks some. The sample holds about 200,000 clones; roughly 90% are singletons and the top ten take 6.5% to 9%. Germline values: CDR1 SGHTA, CDR2 FQGTGA. CDR3 length: 15 amino acids. V dropped 2 bases and J dropped 0 bases, with 8 bases sitting between them. This TCR derives from a woman between 18 and 29 years old who had recovered from COVID-19. The sample consisted of PBMCs or T cells enriched from blood (not recorded which). The rearrangement uses TRBV7-3 and TRBJ2-1; no definite D call. The CDR3 spells CASSLVVASYNEQFF. CDR3 DNA: TGTGCCAGCAGCTTAGTCGTGGCCTCCTACAATGAGCAGTTCTTC.